A single sample is the source of the 11 T cell receptor beta chains below, sequenced in a study of early T cells in non-severe SARS-CoV-2 infection. TCRdb redid the calling of the 5' RACE reads with MiXCR, one entry per CDR3 protein. The sample has some 66,000 distinct CDR3 sequences, roughly 10% seen once. The material sequenced was whole blood. These receptors were taken from an adult who was a healthcare worker with PCR-confirmed SARS-CoV-2 infection or an uninfected control (not recorded which).

This clonotype was counted many times. The chain couples TRBV20-1 to TRBJ2-1; TRBD2 aligns across 11 bases. V lost 6 bases and J lost 9; bases outside the gene matches: 10. The germline gives CDR1 DFQATT, CDR2 SNEGSKA (reference sequence). The CDR3 covers 14 residues. CDR3 amino acids: CSAQQPGTSGEQFF. CDR3 nucleotides: TGCAGTGCCCAACAGCCCGGGACTAGCGGTGAGCAGTTCTTC.

The rearrangement uses TRBV6-5 and TRBJ2-5; 9 nucleotides agree with TRBD2. The J segment lost 3 bases and the V segment lost 6 bases, leaving 11 bases of the junction unmatched. CDR1 MNHEY and CDR2 SVGAGI come from the germline V gene. The CDR3 covers 16 residues. The DNA for the CDR3 is TGTGCCAGCAGCGTGACTAGCGGACGGGTCGAAGAGACCCAGTACTTC. Its translation is CASSVTSGRVEETQYF.

This clonotype was detected a few times. The chain is built from TRBV6-5 and TRBJ2-1; D is ambiguous. CDR1 is MNHEY and CDR2 is SVGAGI in the germline V gene. V was trimmed by 0 bases and J by 6 bases, leaving 6 bases between them. The CDR3 runs to 13 residues. The CDR3 spells CASSYSVFNEQFF. The CDR3 DNA sequence: TGTGCCAGCAGTTACTCCGTCTTCAATGAGCAGTTCTTC.

The gene calls are TRBV12-3 or TRBV12-4 and TRBJ2-7, with 7 bases fitting TRBD1. This CDR3 is built from 13 residues. Trimming at V came to 6 bases and at J to 3 bases, leaving 5 bases not matched to a gene. CDR3 nucleotide sequence: TGTGCCAGCAGGGGCGACAGGGACTACGAGCAGTACTTC. It is translated as CASRGDRDYEQYF.

This clonotype occurred many times. The V and J genes are TRBV10-3 and TRBJ2-4, with D possibly TRBD1 on 6 matching bases. The V and J ends lost 4 bases and 8 bases respectively, with 9 bases between them. The CDR3 loop spans 12 amino acids. Germline V gives CDR1 ENHRY, CDR2 SYGVKD. DNA for the CDR3: TGTGCCATCAGTGGGACAGAGGACATTCAGTACTTC. This sequence encodes CAISGTEDIQYF.

This clonotype was found many times. CDR3 amino acids: CASSHRDRINTEAFF. The DNA for the CDR3 is TGTGCCAGCAGCCACCGGGACAGGATAAACACTGAAGCTTTCTTT. The chain carries TRBV14 and TRBJ1-1, with 8 bases identical to TRBD1. The CDR3 extends over 15 amino acids. Germline V CDR1 and CDR2: SGHDN, FVKESK. The V gene end was trimmed by 3 bases and the J gene end by 2 bases; junction bases not matched to a gene: 5.

This clonotype has ten or more counts. The V gene is TRBV9, the J gene TRBJ1-2; TRBD1 agrees at 9 bases. Per germline, CDR1 SGDLS and CDR2 YYNGEE. V shed 0 bases and J 4 bases; nucleotides not matched to a gene: 4. The CDR3 runs 15 residues. CDR3 residues: CASSVEGQGIYGYTF. The CDR3, as DNA: TGTGCCAGCAGCGTAGAAGGACAGGGGATCTATGGCTACACCTTC.

The gene calls are TRBV27 and TRBJ1-5, with 10 bases aligning to TRBD1. Trimming removed 6 bases from V and 5 bases from J; junction bases left unmatched: 4. Germline CDR1 is MNHEY and CDR2 is SMNVEV (reference sequence). The CDR3 is made up of 14 amino acids. For the CDR3, the DNA is TGTGCCAGCAGCGGACAGGGGGGCTATCAGCCCCAGCATTTT. It translates to CASSGQGGYQPQHF.

V gene TRBV5-1 combines with J gene TRBJ2-5; 8 bases are a match to TRBD2. Germline CDR1 is SGHRS and CDR2 is YFSETQ. The CDR3 loop spans 15 amino acids. With 3 bases clipped from V and 5 bases from J, the junction kept 9 bases outside the gene matches. The CDR3 bases are TGCGCCAGCAGCTCCACCGGGACTAGATTGGAGACCCAGTACTTC. It translates to CASSSTGTRLETQYF.

This clonotype turned up a few times. V usage is TRBV20-1 and J usage is TRBJ2-3; D unclear. Between the trimmed V and J ends, which lost 6 bases and 6 bases, there was a span of 16 bases. CDR3 length: 13 amino acids. Germline CDR1 DFQATT, CDR2 SNEGSKA (reference sequence). Written as DNA, the CDR3 is TGCAGTGCCCAGAAAAAACTGGCCGATACGCAGTATTTT. Amino acid sequence: CSAQKKLADTQYF.

The table lists this clonotype with many counts. This sequence joins TRBV29-1 and TRBJ1-2; weak D call: TRBD1 (5 bases). The V gene lost 7 bases and the J gene lost 4 bases, with 13 bases spanning the gap. Germline values: CDR1 SQVTM, CDR2 ANQGSEA. The CDR3 loop spans 12 amino acids. CDR3 coding DNA: TGCAGCGGCCGGGACGGAGCCTATGGCTACACCTTC. It codes for CSGRDGAYGYTF.